Sequencing of this T cell receptor (beta chain) was carried out in a study of cytomegalovirus exposure and HLA in healthy donors (dated 2017 in TCRdb). For context, the study as a whole: An earlier analysis of 587 of the donors reported about 250 Gb of sequence data and around 110 million unique TCR beta sequences from roughly 180 million T cells. In addition to the first cohort of approximately 650 subjects, a separate validation cohort of 130 or so different subjects was used. Every repertoire in the discovery cohort had been generated on one and the same sequencing platform. Roughly five DR-DQ haplotypes were handled as single units for association and clustering, since linkage in the cohort was strong. In the later analysis, no new phenotypic data were used to find candidate immune exposures; instead, reliance was placed on TCR beta sequences and their occurrence across donors. Typing coverage differed by locus: A, B, C, DRB1 and DQB1 were typed in about 629-630 donors, DQA1 in 500 to 550, DPA1 in around 600, and DPB1 in around 490. An earlier analysis of roughly 580 of the donors used high-throughput TCR beta sequencing to judge whether each TCR beta V gene segment behaved as functional or pseudogenic. To predict cytomegalovirus infection status, the study combined high-throughput TCR immunosequencing, statistical association of individual TCRs with disease status, and machine learning. Of the roughly 400 genotyped donors, 65% to 90% were placed in the genetic ancestry cluster associated with self-reported Caucasian donors. An early release covering just under 650 HLA-typed donors comprised roughly 300 gigabases of sequencing data and some 79 million unique TCR sequences. Donor age, sex, ethnicity and CMV serostatus were compiled together with the repertoire data. The study was designed to test whether signatures of past pathogen exposure could be identified by cataloging public T cell receptors. Genome-wide SNP genotypes for about three fifths of the roughly 670 donors were used in a later genetic analysis, which treated that subset as a discovery cohort. Using immunosequencing, the study profiled T cell repertoires from approximately 700 subjects and related those repertoires to cytomegalovirus serostatus. HLA typing covered class I and class II loci at four-digit resolution. In a later analysis, previously published TCR beta repertoires from more than 500 donors were re-analyzed and high-resolution HLA genotyping was added so that TCR occurrence patterns could be studied. On average, roughly 240,000 unique TCR beta nucleotide sequences were sequenced per donor among a few hundred genotyped donors of the cohort, with around 19% of those sequences being non-productive.

Its CDR3 holds 15 amino acids, cysteine through phenylalanine. The kept DNA is CDR3 alone, 45 bases in frame from the first base. The germline V gene (reference sequence) specifies SEHNR as CDR1 and FQNEAQ as CDR2. In total, 666 healthy bone marrow donors made up the cohort. At the time of sampling, every cohort member was nominally healthy, though immune exposures that went unrecorded were likely present. The donor was CMV seronegative and belonged to the group of 352 seronegative cohort members. A peripheral blood sample was provided by each donor, and peripheral blood mononuclear cells were used for TCR beta sequencing. Genomic DNA extraction from the blood cell samples was performed with the Qiagen DNeasy Blood Extraction Kit. General conclusions and limits of the study: In an earlier analysis of approximately 590 of the donors, most TCR beta V segments were observed in productive rearrangements about 90% or about 30% of the time, broadly matching IMGT annotations. In a later genetic analysis, a missense DCLRE1C variant was associated with V-gene and J-gene trimming of TCR beta chains, and the association was replicated in an independent cohort. A later analysis found that most CMV-associated TCR beta chains appeared HLA-restricted, with HLA associations seemingly driven largely by CMV exposure. A total of 150 or so TCR beta chains were listed by the study as associated with cytomegalovirus. It was suggested by the authors that the approach could potentially be generalized to other disease states and immunological phenotypes. Because some donors lacked HLA typing at each locus, the association tests relied only on the typed subset. A few of the identified cytomegalovirus-associated TCR beta chains were confirmed in vitro to be specific for cytomegalovirus antigens. According to a later analysis, parvovirus B19, influenza, CMV and Epstein-Barr virus appeared linked to several top co-occurrence clusters. Assigning TCR associations to individual alleles was difficult when HLA alleles, especially DR and DQ, strongly co-occurred. Most TCR sequences were observed very rarely across donors, whereas some public TCRs were present in many individuals. A further reported finding was that TCR beta sequences accurately predicted the HLA-A and HLA-B alleles for most subjects in the first cohort. Roughly uniform sequencing depth across donors was assumed in presence/absence analyses, although this assumption may not hold. A later analysis found that HLA-associated TCR beta chains were more clonally expanded and had lower generation probabilities than equally common non-associated chains. Correlated functional status among segregating V segments might reflect linkage disequilibrium, but an unknown experimental factor could not be ruled out. Immune exposure information for the cohort was limited to CMV serostatus. Some IMGT-functional V segments, including TRBV6-2 and TRBV6-3, could not be told apart with the 87-base-pair reads, so those segments were excluded. The sequencing pipeline was judged likely to have produced a cluster of highly shared sequence variants as a technical artifact. In both the original and validation cohorts, the classifier was reported to diagnose cytomegalovirus status with high specificity and sensitivity. In a later analysis, 16,951 TCR beta sequences were associated with specific HLA alleles at a false discovery rate of 0.05. The earlier analysis of almost 600 of the donors excluded approximately 17 rarely observed V segments, including chromosome 9 orphons, because counts were too low. In a later genetic analysis, fewer N-insertions in productive TCRs were reported among donors in an Asian-associated ancestry cluster than the roughly 640-donor mean. The cohort was sequenced for TCR beta chains only, and without alpha or paired-chain data the features that could be detected were limited. In a later analysis, TCR association rates were found to vary across HLA loci, with the most associated TCRs seen for DRB1 alleles and the fewest for HLA-C alleles.

Library construction relied on the immunoSEQ multiplex PCR assay. For the multiplex PCR, a mixture combining 60 forward primers for TCR Vbeta segments and 13 reverse primers for TCR Jbeta segments was used. The CDR3 region of rearranged TCR beta genes was amplified from genomic DNA with a multiplex PCR assay. The Illumina HiSeq System was used to sequence the amplified TCR beta libraries as 87-base-pair reads. The source study handled its data this way. A later analysis tallied around 87 million unique TCR beta chains across the 700 or so repertoires, and approximately 12 million of those chains were shared by two or more donors. Raw reads were error-corrected and collapsed into unique sequences with a nearest-neighbor algorithm that merged closely related sequences to remove PCR and sequencing errors. Alignment of CDR3 sequences to IMGT reference sequences was used to assign V, D and J gene segments. For a sequence to be retained, at least a six-nucleotide match to both a V gene segment and a J gene segment was required. Rearrangements were classified as productive when the CDR3 lacked stop codons and remained in frame with V and J, and all other rearrangements were classified as non-productive. Following IMGT convention, CDR3 was defined as the stretch from the second conserved V-encoded cysteine up to the conserved J-encoded phenylalanine. The earlier analysis of 587 of the donors excluded sequences that lacked an unambiguous match to a single V gene segment. An earlier analysis of fewer than 750 of the donors called V segments functional above 56.7% productive rearrangements and segregating when the between-donor standard deviation exceeded 5%. A statistical classification framework was developed to diagnose cytomegalovirus status using the catalog of TCR beta chain sequences. A later analysis assigned V and J genes by comparing TCR nucleotide sequences with IMGT/GENE-DB human TR gene sequences. The TCRdist pipeline was used in a later analysis to assign CDR3 sequences and most-parsimonious VDJ recombination scenarios. In a later analysis, each TCR beta chain was defined by its CDR3 amino acid sequence together with its V-gene family, and reads lacking a unique V-gene family were excluded. As a way to deal with suspected cross-contamination and a sequencing artifact, a later analysis dropped nearly 600 nucleotide sequences that were highly shared and had low generation probability. In a later analysis, a clonal expansion index was calculated for each public chain from normalized within-repertoire ranks of inferred template counts. In a later analysis, generation probabilities were computed using a VDJ recombination model fitted to out-of-frame rearrangements, and the results were checked against IGoR. In a later analysis, TCR-TCR, TCR-HLA and TCR-CMV co-occurrence was scored with hypergeometric tests, and a repertoire-size bias correction was applied to TCR pairs. A later analysis estimated false discovery rates by permuting HLA or CMV assignments 20 times. In a later analysis, co-occurring TCRs were grouped with DBSCAN, and TCRdist sequence similarity was added when clustering was performed within HLA-allele-positive subsets. Repertoires with fewer than 30,000 or more than 120,000 public chains were left out of co-occurrence clustering, as were four to six repertoires with anomalous nucleotide sharing. TCRdb stores this immuneACCESS table with in-frame sequences only. Part of the clones is absent; in the studies checked, under half of the shortfall reflects unresolved V genes, and no reason is known for the rest. V, J and clone size are those of that table, while D and trimming were read from the DNA. Here the sample has approximately 220,000 clones; over 65% occur a single time. The ten largest clones add up to around 16% of the sample.

As regards this clone: Its antigen is not yet known. Mismatch with germline at one junction end may stem from a read error.

The receptor comes from a man aged 40-55 years in good health and CMV-seronegative. This chain is built from TRBV7-9 and TRBJ1-5; TRBD1 aligns with 8 central bases. Sample: PBMCs. The nucleotide sequence reads as follows: TGTTCCAGCAGCTTCGGACAGGGCAGCAATCAGCCCCAGCATTTT. The encoded protein is CSSSFGQGSNQPQHF.